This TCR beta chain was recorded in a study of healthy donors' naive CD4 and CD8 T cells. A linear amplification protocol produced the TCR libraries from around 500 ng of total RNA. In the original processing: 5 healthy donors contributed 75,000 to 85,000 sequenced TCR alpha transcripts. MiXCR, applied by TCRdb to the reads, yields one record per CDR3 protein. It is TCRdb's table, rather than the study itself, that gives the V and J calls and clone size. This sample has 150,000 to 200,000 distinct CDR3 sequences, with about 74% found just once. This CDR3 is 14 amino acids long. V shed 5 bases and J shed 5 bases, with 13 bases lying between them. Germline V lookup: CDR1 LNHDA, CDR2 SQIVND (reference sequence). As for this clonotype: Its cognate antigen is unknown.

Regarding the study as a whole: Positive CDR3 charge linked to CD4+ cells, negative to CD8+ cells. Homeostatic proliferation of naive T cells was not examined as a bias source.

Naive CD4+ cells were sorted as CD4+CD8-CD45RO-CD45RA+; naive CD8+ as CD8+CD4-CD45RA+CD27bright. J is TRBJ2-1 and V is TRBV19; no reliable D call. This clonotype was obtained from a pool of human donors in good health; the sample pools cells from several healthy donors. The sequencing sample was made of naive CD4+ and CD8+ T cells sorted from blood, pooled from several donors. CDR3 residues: CASSARGPNNEQFF. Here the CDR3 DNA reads TGTGCCAGTAGTGCCCGAGGACCTAACAATGAGCAGTTCTTC.